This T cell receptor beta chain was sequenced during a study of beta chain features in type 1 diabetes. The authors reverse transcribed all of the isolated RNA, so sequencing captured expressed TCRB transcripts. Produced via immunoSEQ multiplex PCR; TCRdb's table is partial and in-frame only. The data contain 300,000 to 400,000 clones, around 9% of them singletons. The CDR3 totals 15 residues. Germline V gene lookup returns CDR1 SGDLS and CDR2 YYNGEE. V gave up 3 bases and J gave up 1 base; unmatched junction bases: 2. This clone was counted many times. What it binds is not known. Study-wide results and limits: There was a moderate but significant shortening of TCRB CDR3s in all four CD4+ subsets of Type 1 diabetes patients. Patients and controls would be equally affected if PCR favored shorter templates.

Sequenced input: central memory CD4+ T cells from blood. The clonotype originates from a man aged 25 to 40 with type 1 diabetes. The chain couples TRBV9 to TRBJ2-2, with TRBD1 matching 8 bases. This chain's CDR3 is CASSEGQENTGELFF. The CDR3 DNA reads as TGTGCCAGCAGCGAGGGACAGGAGAACACCGGGGAGCTGTTTTTT.